The 17 T cell receptor beta chains given below trace back to one sample, sequenced in a study of tumor-infiltrating lymphocytes in primary liver carcinoma. TCR beta cDNA was prepared out of around 460 ng total RNA by means of a constant-region primer. Sequencing libraries for TCR beta derived from three nested multiplex PCR rounds that used slightly modified ARM-PCR. A C-beta reverse primer was combined with TRBV1-TRBV30 forward primers in the first two PCR rounds, and each round had approximately 9 cycles. Each CDR3 protein is one row after TCRdb ran MiXCR on the multiplex PCR reads. The sample has fewer than 75,000 distinct CDR3 sequences, about three quarters seen once. Taking about 17-31 mg of unsorted bulk tissue, the authors co-extracted RNA and DNA. Sequenced sample: liver tumor tissue from sampling region 4. Subset in this sample: tumor region T4, right-lateral pole. These receptors were obtained from a man between 40 and 49 years old with primary liver carcinoma and hepatitis B virus infection.

Comments on this clonotype: At one of its ends the junction is not consistent with the germline gene, which may arise from a read error. This sequence joins TRBV5-4 and TRBJ1-2; no clear D. The CDR3 totals 16 residues. Germline V gene data show CDR1 as SGHNT and CDR2 as YYREEE (reference sequence). The CDR3 here is CASSLGRGTDGYDYTF. CDR3 DNA sequence: TGTGCCAGCAGCTTGGGAAGAGGAACAGATGGCTATGACTACACCTTC.

This clonotype occurred a few times. Given a much more abundant clone one base away, this may be a read error. The chain carries TRBV30 and TRBJ2-7; perhaps D is TRBD1 or TRBD2 (5 bases each). Germline CDR1 is GTSNPN and CDR2 is SVGIG (reference sequence). This CDR3 comprises 14 residues. The CDR3 bases are TGTGTCTGGAGTTTCGGGACCAGCTCCTACGAGCAGTACTTC. It encodes CVWSFGTSSYEQYF.

Worth noting for this clonotype: An end of the junction does not agree with germline; a read error may underlie this. The chain carries TRBV11-2 and TRBJ1-1, with a tentative D call TRBD1 (6 bases). The CDR3 covers 16 residues. Germline assignment: CDR1 SGHAT and CDR2 FQNNGV. This CDR3 reads CTSSRGRSGAFTEAFF. CDR3 in DNA: TGTACCAGCAGCCGAGGTAGGTCAGGGGCCTTCACTGAAGCTTTCTTT.

Points on this clonotype: The conserved final phenylalanine or tryptophan is absent from the CDR3, which likely points to a read error. The gene calls are TRBV6-5 and TRBJ2-7; the D gene is possibly TRBD1 (6 bases). CDR3 length: 15 residues. V lost 0 bases and J 7 bases, leaving 16 bases between the germline ends. CDR1 and CDR2 (germline): MNHEY, SVGAGI. The CDR3 region is CASSYSRWAGVEQYL. In DNA form, the CDR3 reads TGTGCCAGCAGTTACTCGAGATGGGCAGGGGTTGAGCAGTACCTC.

With respect to this clonotype: This CDR3 fails to terminate in the conserved phenylalanine or tryptophan, so it likely reflects a read error. This chain joins TRBV11-2 and TRBJ1-5, with D perhaps TRBD1 (5 bases). The CDR3 has 15 amino acids. Germline CDR1 reads SGHAT; CDR2 reads FQNNGV. The CDR3 reads CASSLEMGGNQPQHY. The CDR3 DNA reads as TGTGCTAGCAGCTTAGAGATGGGGGGCAATCAGCCCCAGCATTAT.

This chain joins TRBV10-2 and TRBJ2-1; D might be TRBD2 (7 bases). Between the trimmed V and J ends, which lost 10 bases and 2 bases, there was a span of 21 bases. CDR3 size: 16 residues. Germline lookup yields CDR1 WSHSY and CDR2 SAAADI. The CDR3 protein is CATVGHAGEAYNEQFF. CDR3 sequence (DNA): TGCGCCACGGTGGGACACGCGGGAGAGGCCTACAATGAGCAGTTCTTC.

As regards this clonotype: No conserved phenylalanine or tryptophan ends this CDR3, so it is likely a read error. V usage is TRBV11-2 and J usage is TRBJ2-7; D might be TRBD2 (5 bases). CDR1 is SGHAT, CDR2 FQNNGV, per germline. The CDR3 consists of 15 residues. The CDR3 is CASSLESGISCEQYS. Written as DNA, the CDR3 is TGTGCCAGTAGCTTAGAGTCCGGGATCTCTTGCGAGCAGTACTCC.

Notes on this clonotype: At one end the junction does not follow the germline gene, possibly because of a read error. V gene TRBV5-1 combines with J gene TRBJ2-7; 12 bases line up with TRBD1. In germline, CDR1 is SGHRS, CDR2 YFSETQ. This CDR3 has 15 amino acids. The CDR3 loop is CACSLRDRGLYEQYF. CDR3 sequence (DNA): TGCGCCTGCAGCTTAAGGGACAGGGGGCTATACGAGCAGTACTTC. The full variable domain, in which reference TRBV5-1 and TRBJ2-7 provide the parts outside the CDR3, is KAGVTQTPRYLIKTRGQQVTLSCSPISGHRSVSWYQQTPGQGLQFLFEYFSETQRNKGNFPGRFSGRQFSNSRSEMNVSTLELGDSALYLCACSLRDRGLYEQYFGPGTRLTVT.

Comments on this clonotype: One junction end disagrees with the germline gene, perhaps due to a read error. The rearrangement joins TRBV6-2 or TRBV6-3 to TRBJ1-5, with D tentatively TRBD1 (5 bases). Germline-derived CDR1 and CDR2 are MNHEY and SVGEGT. This CDR3 is 15 amino acids long. The CDR3 sequence is CASSSRVWVNQPQHF. The DNA for the CDR3 is TGTGCCAGCAGTTCCAGGGTATGGGTCAATCAACCCCAGCATTTT.

For the CDR3, the DNA is TGTGCCAGCAGCGCCGGTACCTTGAATATTGAAGCTTTCTTT. Protein product: CASSAGTLNIEAFF. The chain links TRBV12-3 or TRBV12-4 to TRBJ1-1, with D uncertain. V lost 6 bases and J lost 7, with 18 bases in between. The CDR3 contains 14 residues.

As to this clonotype: This could be a read error, since a much larger clone is one nucleotide away. CDR3 bases: TGTGCCAGCAGACCCTTACAGGGGTACGGCGGGGAGCCGTTTTTT. Translating it yields CASRPLQGYGGEPFF. The rearrangement links TRBV28 to TRBJ2-2; a possible D gene is TRBD1 (7 bases). Germline-derived CDR1 and CDR2 are MDHEN and SYDVKM. This CDR3 region has 15 residues.

For this clonotype: Given the absence of the conserved phenylalanine or tryptophan at the CDR3 end, a read error is likely. V is TRBV29-1 and J is TRBJ2-4; D remains ambiguous. The V end lost 6 bases, the J end lost 9 bases, and 15 bases lay between the germline ends. CDR1 and CDR2 from the germline V gene are SQVTM and ANQGSEA. This CDR3 contains 12 residues. CDR3 bases: TGCAGCGTAATTCACGGGTGGGGCATTCAGTACTCC. Translation gives CSVIHGWGIQYS.

A word on this clonotype: At one of its ends the junction is not consistent with the germline gene, which may arise from a read error. CDR3 DNA sequence: TGTGCTAGCAGTTCATCCTTGCGGACCTCGTTCGGTGAGCAGTTCTTC. Encoded protein: CASSSSLRTSFGEQFF. The gene calls are TRBV6-5 and TRBJ2-1; D uncertain. In germline, CDR1 is MNHEY, CDR2 SVGAGI. The CDR3 runs to 16 residues.

This clonotype was detected once. The junction departs from the called germline gene at one end, perhaps through a read error. This sequence joins TRBV12-3 or TRBV12-4 and TRBJ2-7, with D tentatively TRBD1 or TRBD2 (6 bases each). The CDR3 consists of 15 residues. Here the CDR3 reads CASSMVIGGSYEQYF. The DNA for the CDR3 is TGTGCCAGCAGTATGGTGATAGGGGGGTCCTACGAACAGTACTTC.

About this clonotype: Compared with germline, one end of the junction differs, possibly owing to a read error. V is TRBV4-2 and J is TRBJ2-3, with D possibly TRBD2 on 6 matching bases. This CDR3 spans 15 amino acids. CDR1 is LGHNA and CDR2 is YNFKEQ in the germline V gene. The CDR3 DNA sequence: TGTGTCAGCAGCCCTAAGGTGGGACTCGCAGATACGCAGTATTTT. Encoded protein: CVSSPKVGLADTQYF.

Comments on this clonotype: One end of the junction is discordant with germline, which a read error may explain. The chain joins TRBV12-3 or TRBV12-4 to TRBJ2-2; tentatively, D is TRBD2 (5 bases). The CDR3 length is 15 residues. CDR3 DNA sequence: TGTGCCTGCAGTTTAGTACAGAAAAACACCGGGGAGCTATTTTTT. Its protein product is CACSLVQKNTGELFF.

This clonotype was counted a single time. The chain couples TRBV4-3 to TRBJ2-1; 15 positions agree with TRBD2. V dropped 6 bases and J dropped 8; count of bases not matched to a gene: 14. The CDR3 is 18 amino acids. From germline, CDR1 is LGHNA and CDR2 YSLEER. As DNA, the CDR3 is TGCGCCAGCAGTCTGGATTGGACTAGCGGGAGGGCCTGGTATGAGCAGTTCTTC. It translates to CASSLDWTSGRAWYEQFF.